This T cell receptor (beta chain) originates from a study of cytomegalovirus exposure and HLA in healthy donors. With V trimmed by 2 bases and J by 7 bases, 11 bases remained unmatched. CDR3 size: 16 residues. CDR1 is MDHEN and CDR2 is SYDVKM in the germline V gene. TCRdb's copy holds only in-frame clones and misses some; the assay was immunoSEQ multiplex PCR. The table includes about 280,000 clones, around nine tenths detected once. The clonotype was recovered from a woman aged 18-29 years in good health and CMV-seronegative. J is TRBJ1-5 and V is TRBV28, with 7 positions matching TRBD1. Sequencing input: PBMCs. The CDR3 nucleotides read TGTGCCAGCAGTTTAGGTACAGGGGTCCGGAGACAGCCCCAGCATTTT. This codes for CASSLGTGVRRQPQHF.